This is a list of T cell receptor beta chains from one sample in a study of blood T cell repertoires in COVID-19. The protocol was immunoSEQ multiplex PCR, while the TCRdb copy is restricted to in-frame clones and leaves out a portion. Among around 150,000 clones listed, about four fifths were seen once. The source material was peripheral blood. These receptors were taken from a woman of 80 years or more in a cohort sampled during active or convalescent COVID-19. The CDR3 runs from the conserved cysteine through the conserved F or W. The D gene is left open where the match is weak. The size of a clone is reported for some rows only, either as once, few or many, or as a class for expanded clones.

d_gene	v_gene	j_gene	abundance	CDR3nt	CDR3aa
-	TRBV5-4	TRBJ2-7	-	TGTGCCAGCAGCCCGACCGCCGGGACAAGGGGCTACGAGCAGTACTTC	CASSPTAGTRGYEQYF
-	TRBV12-3/TRBV12-4	TRBJ2-5	-	TGTGCCAGCAGTTTACTCGGGGAGACCCAGTACTTC	CASSLLGETQYF
TRBD1	TRBV6-5	TRBJ2-1	once	TGTGCCAGCAGTACGACAGGGGGTGAGCAGTTCTTC	CASSTTGGEQFF
TRBD1	TRBV27	TRBJ2-7	-	TGTGCCAGCAGTTTGGACAGGGGAACCTACGAGCAGTACTTC	CASSLDRGTYEQYF
-	TRBV18	TRBJ2-7	-	TGTGCCAGCTCACCATCGACAGTCGGCTCCTACGAGCAGTACTTC	CASSPSTVGSYEQYF
-	TRBV10-3	TRBJ2-1	-	TGTGCCATCAGTGAGGAAGCTGATGAGCAGTTCTTC	CAISEEADEQFF
-	TRBV5-1	TRBJ2-3	-	TGCGCCAGCAGCTCGACACGAACAGATACGCAGTATTTT	CASSSTRTDTQYF
-	TRBV12-3/TRBV12-4	TRBJ1-1	-	TGTGCCAGCAGCTCGGGATGGGCTGAAGCTTTCTTT	CASSSGWAEAFF
-	TRBV30	TRBJ2-7	once	TGTGCCTGGAGTGGGTTAGGTGGTAGGGGTCCCAGCTCCTACGAGCAGTACTTC	CAWSGLGGRGPSSYEQYF
TRBD1	TRBV18	TRBJ1-1	-	TGTGCCAGCTCAAGAGAGGGGGCGGGAAACACTGAAGCTTTCTTT	CASSREGAGNTEAFF
-	TRBV25-1	TRBJ2-3	-	TGTGCCAGCAGTGGCCAGGGCACAGATACGCAGTATTTT	CASSGQGTDTQYF
TRBD1	TRBV6-5	TRBJ1-2	-	TGTGCCAGCAGTTACCGCGGACAGGGGGCTGGGGGCTACACCTTC	CASSYRGQGAGGYTF
-	TRBV7-9	TRBJ2-4	once	TGTGCCAGCAGCTTAGGGGGGGAATACTTACCAAGCAAAAACATTCAGTACTTC	CASSLGGEYLPSKNIQYF
-	TRBV7-9	TRBJ2-7	many	TGTGCCAGCAGCCAAACCAGGGATCCCCCCTACGAGCAGTACTTC	CASSQTRDPPYEQYF
TRBD1	TRBV4-2	TRBJ1-3	few	TGTGCCAGCAGCCAAGAGGACAGGGCCGGAAACACCATATATTTT	CASSQEDRAGNTIYF
-	TRBV2	TRBJ2-5	-	TGTGCCAGCAGTGTCCTATTCGGAGAGACCCAGTACTTC	CASSVLFGETQYF
TRBD1	TRBV10-3	TRBJ1-1	-	TGTGCCACACAGGACAGGGGGCTTGCGGCGAACACTGAAGCTTTCTTT	CATQDRGLAANTEAFF
TRBD1	TRBV18	TRBJ1-2	once	TGTGCCAGCTCACCCCGACAGGGTCTGGACTATGGCTACACCTTC	CASSPRQGLDYGYTF
TRBD1	TRBV5-6	TRBJ2-6	-	TGTGCCAGCAGCCCCAGACAGGGGGCGCGCGGGGCCAACGTCCTGACTTTC	CASSPRQGARGANVLTF
-	TRBV5-1	TRBJ2-2	-	TGCGCCAGCAGCCCTCTTAGGGGCATGGGCACCGGGGAGCTGTTTTTT	CASSPLRGMGTGELFF
TRBD1	TRBV27	TRBJ2-1	-	TGTGCCAGCAGTTTATCACAGGGGGAGAGGGAGTTCTTC	CASSLSQGEREFF
TRBD1	TRBV18	TRBJ2-1	-	TGTGCCAGCTCACCGGACAGGGAACGCAATGAGCAGTTCTTC	CASSPDRERNEQFF
TRBD1	TRBV5-6	TRBJ2-7	-	TGTGCCAGCATCCGACAGGGCTCCTACGAGCAGTACTTC	CASIRQGSYEQYF
TRBD1	TRBV7-9	TRBJ1-1	-	TGTGCCAGCAGCCTTGGGACAGCCAGTGAAGCTTTCTTT	CASSLGTASEAFF
-	TRBV27	TRBJ2-5	-	TGTGCCAGCGGGGGGAAAAACGGGGAGACCCAGTACTTC	CASGGKNGETQYF
-	TRBV7-2	TRBJ2-3	-	TGTGCCAGCAGTCGTACGGCAGATACGCAGTATTTT	CASSRTADTQYF
TRBD1	TRBV9	TRBJ1-6	-	TGTGCCAGCAGCACCCTGACAGGGGGCAATTCACCCCTCCACTTT	CASSTLTGGNSPLHF
-	TRBV27	TRBJ1-5	-	TGTGCCAGCAGTTTACGGTATAGCAATCAGCCCCAGCATTTT	CASSLRYSNQPQHF
TRBD2	TRBV7-8	TRBJ2-1	few	TGTGCCAGCAGCCGGAAAAGCGCGGGGGGGTCTAACAATGAGCAGTTCTTC	CASSRKSAGGSNNEQFF
TRBD1	TRBV7-9	TRBJ1-1	-	TGTGCCAGCAGTACACAGGGGGGCACTGAAGCTTTCTTT	CASSTQGGTEAFF
TRBD2	TRBV19	TRBJ2-1	-	TGTGCCAGTAGTATAGGCCCTAGCGGGGGAAATGAGCAGTTCTTC	CASSIGPSGGNEQFF
-	TRBV6-2/TRBV6-3	TRBJ2-1	few	TGTGCCAGCAGTCGCGGGGCGACATACAATGAGCAGTTCTTC	CASSRGATYNEQFF
TRBD1	TRBV2	TRBJ1-4	-	TGTGCCAGCCAGGGGCCCTCCCAGGGGGTGGGTAAACTGTTTTTT	CASQGPSQGVGKLFF
-	TRBV30	TRBJ1-5	few	TGTGCCTGGAGCTCAGGGCAGCCCCAGCATTTT	CAWSSGQPQHF
TRBD2	TRBV7-9	TRBJ2-1	-	TGTGCCAGCAGCTCCTACCCTAGCGGGGTAAACAATGAGCAGTTCTTC	CASSSYPSGVNNEQFF
-	TRBV5-1	TRBJ1-6	-	TGCGCCAGCAGCTTGGGACAGACGGATTCACCCCTCCACTTT	CASSLGQTDSPLHF
-	TRBV19	TRBJ2-7	-	TGTGCCAGTAGTATATTACAGGGCTACGAGCAGTACTTC	CASSILQGYEQYF
-	TRBV19	TRBJ1-1	once	TGTGCCAGTAGTCCCCGGAGGGCCCCGAACACTGAAGCTTTCTTT	CASSPRRAPNTEAFF
-	TRBV5-8	TRBJ1-1	-	TGTGCCAGCAGCTTTGGAGGGATCACTGAAGCTTTCTTT	CASSFGGITEAFF
TRBD1	TRBV10-3	TRBJ2-5	-	TGTGCCATCAGTGAGGGGCGACAGGGAAGGAGATTGGGGGAGACCCAGTACTTC	CAISEGRQGRRLGETQYF
-	TRBV4-1	TRBJ1-2	-	TGCGCCAGCAGCCAAGATGCTGGTTCGGGTACTGGCTACACCTTC	CASSQDAGSGTGYTF
-	TRBV21-1	TRBJ1-2	-	TGTGCCAGCAGCAAATCTACAGGGCTGGAGGGCTACACCTTC	CASSKSTGLEGYTF
TRBD1	TRBV5-1	TRBJ1-2	-	TGCGCCAGCAGCTGGACAGGGGGCAGGAATGGCTACACCTTC	CASSWTGGRNGYTF
-	TRBV5-1	TRBJ2-5	-	TGCGCCAGCAGCTTGGGCCGGGTTGAGACCCAGTACTTC	CASSLGRVETQYF
-	TRBV3-1/TRBV3-2	TRBJ2-2	-	TGTGCCAGCAGCCAAGAAGTACGGTACACCGGGGAGCTGTTTTTT	CASSQEVRYTGELFF
-	TRBV6-5	TRBJ1-1	-	TGTGCCAGCAGTTCCCCCGGGACATCGGTGAACACTGAAGCTTTCTTT	CASSSPGTSVNTEAFF
-	TRBV21-1	TRBJ2-7	few	TGTGCCAGCAGCAAAGATCCCAGGGTATATGGTTACGAGCAGTACTTC	CASSKDPRVYGYEQYF